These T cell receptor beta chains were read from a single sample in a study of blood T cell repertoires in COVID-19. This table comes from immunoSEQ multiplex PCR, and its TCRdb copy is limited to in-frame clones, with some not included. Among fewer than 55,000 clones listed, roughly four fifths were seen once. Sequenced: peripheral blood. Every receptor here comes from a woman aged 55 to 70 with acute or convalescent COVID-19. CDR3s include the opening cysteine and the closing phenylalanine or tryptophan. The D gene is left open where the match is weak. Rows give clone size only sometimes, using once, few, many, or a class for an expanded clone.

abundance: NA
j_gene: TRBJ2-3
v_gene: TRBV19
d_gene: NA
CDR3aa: CVSSMLTSDRTDTQYF
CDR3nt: TGTGTCAGTAGTATGTTAACATCAGATCGTACAGATACGCAGTATTTT

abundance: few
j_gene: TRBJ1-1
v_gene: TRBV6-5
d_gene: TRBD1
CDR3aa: CASSLDRGLLTEAFF
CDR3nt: TGTGCCAGCAGCCTCGACAGGGGGCTGCTCACTGAAGCTTTCTTT

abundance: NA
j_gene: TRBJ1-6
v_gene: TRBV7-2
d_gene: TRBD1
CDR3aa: CASSQDRSSYNSPLHF
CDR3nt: TGTGCCAGCAGCCAGGACAGGAGCTCCTATAATTCACCCCTCCACTTT

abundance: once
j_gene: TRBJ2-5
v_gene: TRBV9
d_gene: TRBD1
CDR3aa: CASGQGVGETQYF
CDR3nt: TGTGCCAGTGGACAGGGGGTAGGAGAGACCCAGTACTTC

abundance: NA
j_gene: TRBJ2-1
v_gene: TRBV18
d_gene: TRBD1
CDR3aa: CASSLIQGYNEQFF
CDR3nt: TGTGCCAGCTCTCTCATACAGGGGTACAATGAGCAGTTCTTC

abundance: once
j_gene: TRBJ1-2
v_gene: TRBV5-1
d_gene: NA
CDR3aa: CASSLASGAEYGYTF
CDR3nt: TGCGCCAGCAGCTTGGCTTCGGGAGCGGAATATGGCTACACCTTC

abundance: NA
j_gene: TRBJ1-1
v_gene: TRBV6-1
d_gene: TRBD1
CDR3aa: CASREGQVNTEAFF
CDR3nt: TGTGCCAGCAGGGAGGGACAGGTGAACACTGAAGCTTTCTTT

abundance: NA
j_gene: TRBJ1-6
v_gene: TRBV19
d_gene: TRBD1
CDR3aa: CASSPDRVRNSPLHF
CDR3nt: TGTGCCAGTAGTCCTGACAGGGTTCGGAATTCACCCCTCCACTTT

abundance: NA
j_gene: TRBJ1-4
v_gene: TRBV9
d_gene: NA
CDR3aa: CASSAGGGREEKLFF
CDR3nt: TGTGCCAGCAGCGCGGGCGGAGGGAGAGAAGAAAAACTGTTTTTT

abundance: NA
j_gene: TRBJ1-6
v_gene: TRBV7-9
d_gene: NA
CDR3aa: CASSLRDNTNSPLHF
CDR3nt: TGTGCCAGCAGCTTAAGGGACAACACGAATTCACCCCTCCACTTT

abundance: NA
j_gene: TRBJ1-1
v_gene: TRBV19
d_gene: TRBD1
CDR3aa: CASRPGDRGTIAEAFF
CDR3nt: TGTGCCAGTAGACCAGGGGACAGGGGGACGATTGCTGAAGCTTTCTTT

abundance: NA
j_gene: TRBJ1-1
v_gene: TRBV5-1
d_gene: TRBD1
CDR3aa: CASSHRDRGVLNTEAFF
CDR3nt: TGCGCCAGCAGCCACCGGGACAGGGGAGTTTTGAACACTGAAGCTTTCTTT

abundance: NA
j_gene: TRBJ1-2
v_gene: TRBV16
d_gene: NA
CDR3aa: CASSPKTESYGYTF
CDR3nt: TGTGCCAGCAGCCCCAAGACAGAGAGCTATGGCTACACCTTC

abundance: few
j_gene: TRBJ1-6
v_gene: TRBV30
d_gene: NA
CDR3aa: CAWSTGTDSPLHF
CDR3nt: TGTGCCTGGAGTACAGGGACGGATTCACCCCTCCACTTT

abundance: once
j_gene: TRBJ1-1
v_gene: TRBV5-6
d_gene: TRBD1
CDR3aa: CASLLQGADTEAFF
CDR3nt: TGTGCCAGCCTCCTCCAGGGGGCTGACACTGAAGCTTTCTTT

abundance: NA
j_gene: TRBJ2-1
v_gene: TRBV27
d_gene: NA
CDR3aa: CASSPLQGRGGNEQFF
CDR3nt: TGTGCCAGCAGTCCCCTTCAAGGGAGGGGGGGAAATGAGCAGTTCTTC

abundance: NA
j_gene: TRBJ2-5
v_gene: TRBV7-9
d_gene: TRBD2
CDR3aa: CASSSAGGQGETQYF
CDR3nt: TGTGCCAGCAGCTCGGCGGGGGGGCAGGGAGAGACCCAGTACTTC

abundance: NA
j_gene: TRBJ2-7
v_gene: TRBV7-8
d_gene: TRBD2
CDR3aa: CASSAGLAGGRLKYEQYF
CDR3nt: TGTGCCAGCAGCGCGGGACTAGCGGGAGGACGACTTAAGTACGAGCAGTACTTC

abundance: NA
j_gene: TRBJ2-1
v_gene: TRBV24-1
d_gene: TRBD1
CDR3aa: CATSNFLMDRALGDEQFF
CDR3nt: TGTGCCACCAGTAATTTCCTTATGGACAGGGCCTTAGGGGATGAGCAGTTCTTC

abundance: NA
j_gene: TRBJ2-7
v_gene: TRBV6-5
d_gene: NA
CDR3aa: CASSYRDNAPSYEQYF
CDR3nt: TGTGCCAGCAGTTACCGGGACAATGCGCCCTCCTACGAGCAGTACTTC

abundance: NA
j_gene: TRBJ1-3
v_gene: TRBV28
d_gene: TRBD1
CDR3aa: CASKDRGTPRSGNTIYF
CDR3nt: TGTGCCAGCAAGGACAGGGGGACTCCAAGGTCCGGAAACACCATATATTTT

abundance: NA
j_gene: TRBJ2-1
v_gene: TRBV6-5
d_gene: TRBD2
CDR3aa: CASSYGRATLDEQFF
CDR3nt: TGTGCCAGCAGTTACGGGAGGGCCACTTTGGATGAGCAGTTCTTC

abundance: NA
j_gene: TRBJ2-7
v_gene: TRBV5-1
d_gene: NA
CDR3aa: CASSKTETYEQYF
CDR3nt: TGCGCCAGCAGCAAGACAGAGACCTACGAGCAGTACTTC

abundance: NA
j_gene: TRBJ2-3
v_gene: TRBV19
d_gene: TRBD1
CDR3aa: CASRETGAYTDTQYF
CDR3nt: TGTGCCAGTAGGGAGACAGGGGCGTACACAGATACGCAGTATTTT

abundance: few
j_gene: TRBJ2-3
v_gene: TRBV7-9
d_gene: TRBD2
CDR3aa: CASSYPMGGSGSDTQYF
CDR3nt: TGTGCCAGCAGCTACCCCATGGGAGGGAGTGGTTCAGATACGCAGTATTTT

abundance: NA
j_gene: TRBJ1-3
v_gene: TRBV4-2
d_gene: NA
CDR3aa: CASSQEGGAGNTIYF
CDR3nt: TGTGCCAGCAGCCAAGAGGGAGGAGCTGGAAACACCATATATTTT

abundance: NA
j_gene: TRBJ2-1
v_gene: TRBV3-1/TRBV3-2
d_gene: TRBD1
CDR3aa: CASSQEGTGGNEQFF
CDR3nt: TGTGCCAGCAGCCAAGAAGGGACAGGGGGCAATGAGCAGTTCTTC

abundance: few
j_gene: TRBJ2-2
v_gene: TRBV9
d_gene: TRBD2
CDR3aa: CASSLTLAGNTGELFF
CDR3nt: TGTGCCAGCAGCTTAACACTAGCGGGGAACACCGGGGAGCTGTTTTTT

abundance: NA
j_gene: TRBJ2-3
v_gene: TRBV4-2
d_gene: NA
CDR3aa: CASSQGQDTDTQYF
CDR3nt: TGTGCCAGCAGCCAAGGGCAGGACACAGATACGCAGTATTTT

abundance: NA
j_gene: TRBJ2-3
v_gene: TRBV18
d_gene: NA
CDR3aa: CASSPPRGTSTDTQYF
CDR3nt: TGTGCCAGCTCACCTCCTCGCGGAACCAGTACAGATACGCAGTATTTT

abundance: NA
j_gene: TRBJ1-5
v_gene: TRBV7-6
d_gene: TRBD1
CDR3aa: CASSLTAGQGNQPQHF
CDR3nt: TGTGCCAGCAGCTTAACCGCGGGACAGGGGAATCAGCCCCAGCATTTT

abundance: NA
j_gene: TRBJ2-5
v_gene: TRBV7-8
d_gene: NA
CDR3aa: CASTPGGFETQYF
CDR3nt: TGTGCCAGCACACCAGGGGGGTTTGAGACCCAGTACTTC

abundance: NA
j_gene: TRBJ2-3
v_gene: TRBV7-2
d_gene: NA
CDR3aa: CASSLRPRGRSTDTQYF
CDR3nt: TGTGCCAGCAGCTTACGTCCGCGGGGCCGTAGCACAGATACGCAGTATTTT

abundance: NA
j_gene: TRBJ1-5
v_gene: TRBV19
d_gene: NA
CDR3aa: CASSPLGSNRGNQPQHF
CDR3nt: TGTGCCAGTAGCCCGCTGGGCTCAAACAGGGGCAATCAGCCCCAGCATTTT

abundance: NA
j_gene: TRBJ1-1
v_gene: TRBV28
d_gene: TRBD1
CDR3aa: CASSPDRRPLNTEAFF
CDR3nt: TGTGCCAGCAGTCCGGACAGGCGTCCTTTGAACACTGAAGCTTTCTTT

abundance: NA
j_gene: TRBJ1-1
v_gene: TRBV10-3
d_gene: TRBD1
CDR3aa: CAIAGGNTEAFF
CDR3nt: TGTGCCATCGCAGGGGGCAACACTGAAGCTTTCTTT

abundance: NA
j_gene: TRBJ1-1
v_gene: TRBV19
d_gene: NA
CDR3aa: CASSMGLLGEAFF
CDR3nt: TGTGCCAGTAGTATGGGACTTCTTGGTGAAGCTTTCTTT

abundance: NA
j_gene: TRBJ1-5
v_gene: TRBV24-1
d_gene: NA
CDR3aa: CATSGGGNQPQHF
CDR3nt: TGTGCCACCAGTGGGGGGGGCAATCAGCCCCAGCATTTT

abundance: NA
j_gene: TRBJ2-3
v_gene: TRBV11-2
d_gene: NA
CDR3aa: CASSLTRTDTQYF
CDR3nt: TGTGCCAGCAGTCTAACTCGCACAGATACGCAGTATTTT

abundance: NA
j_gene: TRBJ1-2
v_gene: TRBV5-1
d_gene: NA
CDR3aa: CASTPGGRNYGYTF
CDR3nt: TGCGCCAGCACCCCGGGGGGCAGGAACTATGGCTACACCTTC

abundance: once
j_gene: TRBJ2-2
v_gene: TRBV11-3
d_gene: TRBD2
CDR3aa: CASSLGQLAGVGELFF
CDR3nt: TGTGCCAGCAGCTTAGGTCAACTAGCGGGAGTCGGGGAGCTGTTTTTT

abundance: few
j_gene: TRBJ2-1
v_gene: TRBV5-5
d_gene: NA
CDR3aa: CASSFPSAGSYNEQFF
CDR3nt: TGTGCCAGCAGCTTCCCCTCTGCAGGGTCCTACAATGAGCAGTTCTTC

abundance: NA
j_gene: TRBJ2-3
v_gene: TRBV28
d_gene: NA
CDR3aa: CASSGYRVLTDTQYF
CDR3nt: TGTGCCAGCAGCGGGTACCGAGTACTCACAGATACGCAGTATTTT

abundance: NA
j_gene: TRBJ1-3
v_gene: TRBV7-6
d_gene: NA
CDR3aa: CASSPNTGHGNTIYF
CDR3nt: TGTGCCAGCAGCCCTAATACAGGGCATGGAAACACCATATATTTT

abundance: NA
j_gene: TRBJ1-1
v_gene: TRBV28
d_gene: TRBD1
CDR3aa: CASSSPGGKGTEAFF
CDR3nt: TGTGCCAGCAGTTCGCCAGGGGGAAAGGGCACTGAAGCTTTCTTT

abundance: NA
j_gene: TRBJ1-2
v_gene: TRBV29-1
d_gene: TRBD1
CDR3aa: CSVESRDRAYGYTF
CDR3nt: TGCAGCGTTGAATCCCGGGACAGGGCCTATGGCTACACCTTC

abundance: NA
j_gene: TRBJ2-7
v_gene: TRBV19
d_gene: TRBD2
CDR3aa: CASSIGSVLAGGCEQYF
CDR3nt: TGTGCCAGTAGTATCGGATCAGTGTTGGCCGGGGGGTGCGAGCAGTACTTC